This T cell receptor beta chain is from a study of T cell responses to AZD1222 COVID-19 vaccine. Study-level findings and limits: No day 14 peak samples; only post-peak repertoires were characterized. Mostly white British, mostly female donors; authors suggested clonal diversity may be underestimated. Seropositivity was recorded at baseline in only a handful of AZD1222 recipients.

Clones were sequenced by immunoSEQ multiplex PCR, and TCRdb holds only the in-frame ones, with some missing. The repertoire includes some 150,000 clones, around 90% of them detected once, and 3.5% to 4.5% sits in the top ten. Remarks on this clone: The antigen remains unidentified.

The CDR3 totals 16 residues. Trimming took 0 bases from V and 0 from J, leaving 9 bases between them. Germline assignment: CDR1 LGHDT and CDR2 YNNKEL (reference sequence). The sequencing used peripheral blood, collected 28 days after the second dose of the MenACWY control vaccine. This chain uses TRBV3-1 (or the pseudogene TRBV3-2) with TRBJ1-3, with unresolved D. The receptor was derived from an adult who received the MenACWY meningococcal vaccine as a control. CDR3 nucleotides: TGTGCCAGCAGCCAAGATGGACTGTACTCTGGAAACACCATATATTTT. Encoded protein: CASSQDGLYSGNTIYF.